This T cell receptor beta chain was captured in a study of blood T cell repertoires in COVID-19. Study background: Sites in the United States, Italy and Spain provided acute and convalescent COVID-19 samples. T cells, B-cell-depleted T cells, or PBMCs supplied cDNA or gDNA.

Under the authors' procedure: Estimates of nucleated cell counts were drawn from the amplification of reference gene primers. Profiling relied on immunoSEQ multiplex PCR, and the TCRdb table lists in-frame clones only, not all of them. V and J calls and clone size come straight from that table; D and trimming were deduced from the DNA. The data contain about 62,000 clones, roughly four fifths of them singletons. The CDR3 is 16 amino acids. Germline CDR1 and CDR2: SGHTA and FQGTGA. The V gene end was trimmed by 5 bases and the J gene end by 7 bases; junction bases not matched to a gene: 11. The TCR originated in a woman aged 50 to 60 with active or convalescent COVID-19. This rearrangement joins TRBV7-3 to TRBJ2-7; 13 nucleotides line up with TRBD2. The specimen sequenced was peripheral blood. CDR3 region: CASSPFGLAGVSEQYF. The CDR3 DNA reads TGTGCCAGCAGCCCCTTTGGACTAGCGGGAGTATCGGAGCAGTACTTC. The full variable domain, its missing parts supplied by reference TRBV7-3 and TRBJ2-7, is GAGVSQTPSNKVTEKGKYVELRCDPISGHTALYWYRQSLGQGPEFLIYFQGTGAADDSGLPNDRFFAVRPEGSVSTLKIQRTERGDSAVYLCASSPFGLAGVSEQYFGPGTRLTVT.